One and the same sample provided the 31 T cell receptor beta chains below, sequenced in a study of T cell responses to AZD1222 COVID-19 vaccine. Repertoires were generated with immunoSEQ multiplex PCR, while TCRdb's copy carries only in-frame clones and drops some. The sample holds approximately 200,000 clones, roughly nine tenths seen once. The sample consisted of peripheral blood, taken 28 days after the second AZD1222 dose. The source is an adult who received the AZD1222 COVID-19 vaccine.

On this clone: At one end, the junction sequence differs from germline, possibly due to a read error. The rearrangement joins TRBV7-7 to TRBJ2-1; D is unclear. This CDR3 is built from 15 residues. Per germline, CDR1 SSHAT and CDR2 FNYEAQ (reference sequence). CDR3 DNA: TGTGCTAGCAGCTCCGGTTCGGGCAGTTACAATGAGCAGTTCTTC. Translation: CASSSGSGSYNEQFF.

The rearrangement uses TRBV18 and TRBJ2-7; TRBD1 or TRBD2 may be the D gene (5 bases each). Germline assignment: CDR1 KGHSH and CDR2 LQKENI. V lost 5 bases and J lost 3, with 11 bases in between. The CDR3 runs to 13 residues. The CDR3 nucleotides are TGTGCCAGCTCAATCGGGGCCGACTACGAGCAGTACTTC. Encoded protein: CASSIGADYEQYF.

The chain links TRBV28 to TRBJ2-1, with 8 bases matching TRBD2. There are 17 residues in the CDR3. The junction had 15 bases not matched to a gene; V was cut back by 4 bases and J by 7 bases. Germline V gene lookup returns CDR1 MDHEN and CDR2 SYDVKM. CDR3 in DNA: TGTGCCAGCAGTTATTTCGGAGCGGGAGCTAGCGGGAATGAGCAGTTCTTC. It yields the protein CASSYFGAGASGNEQFF.

V gene TRBV6-5 combines with J gene TRBJ1-2; possibly TRBD1 for D (6 bases). Trimming shortened V by 5 bases and J by 8 bases, and 15 bases separated the two germline ends. CDR3 length: 13 amino acids. Germline V lookup: CDR1 MNHEY, CDR2 SVGAGI. The CDR3 is CASSLWKGEGYTF. In nucleotides, the CDR3 is TGTGCCAGCAGTCTATGGAAGGGGGAAGGCTACACCTTC.

This chain joins TRBV10-3 and TRBJ2-7; D may be TRBD2 (6 bases). Trimming removed 3 bases from V and 2 bases from J, with 26 bases in between. The CDR3 spans 19 residues. The germline gives CDR1 ENHRY, CDR2 SYGVKD. The CDR3 region has the DNA TGTGCCATCAGTGACCATACTTTTCGACTGTTGACGGGAGCCTACGAGCAGTACTTC. Amino acids: CAISDHTFRLLTGAYEQYF.

This clone was counted a few times. The J gene is TRBJ2-7, the V gene TRBV4-3; 8 bases are shared with TRBD1. Germline lookup yields CDR1 LGHNA and CDR2 YSLEER. The CDR3 runs 15 residues. The trim removed 1 base at V and 8 bases at J, leaving 10 bases unmatched. The CDR3 sequence: CASSQGNDRGRQQYF. The CDR3 DNA reads TGCGCCAGCAGCCAAGGGAACGACAGGGGCCGACAGCAGTACTTC.

The chain links TRBV28 to TRBJ1-5; D is uncertain. This CDR3 contains 15 residues. V was shortened by 3 bases and J by 5 bases, with 14 bases between the two germline ends. The germline CDR1 and CDR2 sequences are MDHEN and SYDVKM. CDR3 coding DNA: TGTGCCAGCAGTTTCCCTCGCGGTACGCATCAGCCCCAGCATTTT. Its protein is CASSFPRGTHQPQHF. Supplemented by reference TRBV28 and TRBJ1-5, the full variable domain reads DVKVTQSSRYLVKRTGEKVFLECVQDMDHENMFWYRQDPGLGLRLIYFSYDVKMKEKGDIPEGYSVSREKKERFSLILESASTNQTSMYLCASSFPRGTHQPQHFGDGTRLSIL.

This clone has just a few counts. The CDR3 DNA reads TGTGCCAGCCACGGGACTGAAGCTTTCTTT. It translates to CASHGTEAFF. The J gene is TRBJ1-1, the V gene TRBV28; the D is unclear. Germline CDR1 and CDR2: MDHEN and SYDVKM. V lost 8 bases, J lost 5 bases, and 6 bases lay in between. The CDR3 is 10 residues long.

As regards this clone: At one end, the junction sequence differs from germline, possibly due to a read error. The CDR3 bases are TGTGCCAGCAGCCTTCGGGTCCCCGCTCCCACAAATACGCAGTATTTT. It codes for CASSLRVPAPTNTQYF. The rearrangement uses TRBV7-8 and TRBJ2-3; no firm D call. The CDR3 contains 16 residues. CDR1 SGHVS and CDR2 FQNEAQ come from the germline V gene. Full variable domain (remainder filled in from reference TRBV7-8 and TRBJ2-3): GAGVSQSPRYKVAKRGQDVALRCDPISGHVSLFWYQQALGQGPEFLTYFQNEAQLDKSGLPSDRFFAERPEGSVSTLKIQRTQQEDSAVYLCASSLRVPAPTNTQYFGPGTRLTVL.

V is TRBV29-1 and J is TRBJ1-1; D is unresolved. Trimming took off 7 bases at V and 6 bases at J, with 12 bases between the two ends. This CDR3 has 11 residues. The germline CDR1 and CDR2 sequences are SQVTM and ANQGSEA. The CDR3 loop is CSASTGAEAFF. In nucleotides, the CDR3 is TGCAGCGCTAGTACTGGGGCTGAAGCTTTCTTT.

The gene calls are TRBV10-2 and TRBJ1-1; D gene uncertain. This CDR3 has 14 residues. V lost 4 bases and J lost 1, with 10 bases in between. Germline CDR1 reads WSHSY; CDR2 reads SAAADI. The CDR3 DNA reads TGCGCCAGCAGTGTAGAGGGAGCGAACACTGAAGCTTTCTTT. It translates to CASSVEGANTEAFF.

V is TRBV7-2 and J is TRBJ2-5, with D possibly TRBD2 on 5 matching bases. The CDR3 contains 13 residues. CDR1 and CDR2 (germline): SGHTA, FQGNSA. Trimming shortened V by 3 bases and J by 5 bases, and 10 bases separated the two germline ends. The CDR3 nucleotides are TGTGCCAGCAGCTTGGAGGAGAGGGAGACCCAGTACTTC. Protein sequence: CASSLEERETQYF.

The genes are TRBV5-1 and TRBJ2-7, with a weak D call TRBD2 (6 bases). There are 14 residues in the CDR3. Germline values: CDR1 SGHRS, CDR2 YFSETQ. V dropped 4 bases and J dropped 0 bases, with 11 bases sitting between them. CDR3 loop: CASSAGSLSYEQYF. The CDR3 bases are TGCGCCAGCAGCGCCGGGAGTCTCTCCTACGAGCAGTACTTC. The full variable domain, its missing parts supplied by reference TRBV5-1 and TRBJ2-7, is KAGVTQTPRYLIKTRGQQVTLSCSPISGHRSVSWYQQTPGQGLQFLFEYFSETQRNKGNFPGRFSGRQFSNSRSEMNVSTLELGDSALYLCASSAGSLSYEQYFGPGTRLTVT.

This clone was detected a few times. V usage is TRBV7-2 and J usage is TRBJ2-7; D gene ambiguous. V was trimmed by 5 bases and J by 0 bases, leaving 11 bases between them. The CDR3 totals 14 residues. CDR1 is SGHTA and CDR2 is FQGNSA in the germline V gene. The CDR3 spells CASSLERISYEQYF. The CDR3 nucleotides are TGTGCCAGCAGCCTCGAACGAATCTCCTACGAGCAGTACTTC.

The gene calls are TRBV4-2 and TRBJ1-1; D ambiguous. V was trimmed by 0 bases and J by 3 bases, leaving 5 bases between them. Germline lookup yields CDR1 LGHNA and CDR2 YNFKEQ. The CDR3 totals 13 residues. In DNA form, the CDR3 reads TGTGCCAGCAGCCAAGATGTCTACACTGAAGCTTTCTTT. Translated: CASSQDVYTEAFF.

This chain links TRBV5-1 with TRBJ1-1; D is ambiguous. The length of the CDR3 is 14 residues. Per the germline V gene, CDR1 is SGHRS and CDR2 is YFSETQ. The germline V and J ends were trimmed by 4 bases and 2 bases, with 12 bases remaining between them. As DNA, the CDR3 is TGCGCCAGCAGCCGTAACGACGGCAACACTGAAGCTTTCTTT. Translation: CASSRNDGNTEAFF.

The chain is built from TRBV5-6 and TRBJ2-6, with unresolved D. Trimming took off 5 bases at V and 0 bases at J, with 12 bases between the two ends. This CDR3 is built from 16 residues. In germline, CDR1 is SGHDT, CDR2 YYEEEE. DNA for the CDR3: TGTGCCAGCAGGAGTGGACGGAACTCTGGGGCCAACGTCCTGACTTTC. Amino acids: CASRSGRNSGANVLTF.

This chain uses TRBV3-1 (or the pseudogene TRBV3-2) with TRBJ2-7; 9 nucleotides match TRBD2. V was clipped by 4 bases and J by 4 bases; unmatched bases: 8. Germline loops: CDR1 LGHDT, CDR2 YNNKEL (reference sequence). The CDR3 is 15 residues long. The DNA of the CDR3 is TGTGCCAGCAGCCCCAGAGCGGGAGGAACTTACGAGCAGTACTTC. This gives the protein CASSPRAGGTYEQYF.

The chain carries TRBV3-1 (or the pseudogene TRBV3-2) and TRBJ2-3; D possibly corresponds to TRBD2 (6 bases). The V gene's germline CDR1 is LGHDT and CDR2 YNNKEL (reference sequence). CDR3 length: 15 amino acids. V dropped 1 base and J dropped 9 bases, with 17 bases sitting between them. This chain's CDR3 is CASSQAYHRTTTQYF. The DNA of the CDR3 is TGTGCCAGCAGCCAAGCTTATCACCGGACTACAACGCAGTATTTT.

The rearrangement links TRBV14 to TRBJ2-1, with D tentatively TRBD2 (5 bases). Germline lookup yields CDR1 SGHDN and CDR2 FVKESK. This CDR3 is 16 amino acids long. The ends were cut back, 2 bases at V and 8 bases at J, with 19 bases in the middle. The CDR3 is CASSQFGLAGTHEQFF. CDR3 sequence (DNA): TGTGCCAGCAGCCAATTTGGGCTAGCCGGAACCCATGAGCAGTTCTTC.

This rearrangement joins TRBV28 to TRBJ2-1, with 9 bases lining up with TRBD2. This CDR3 comprises 14 residues. Per the germline V gene, CDR1 is MDHEN and CDR2 is SYDVKM. The V gene end was trimmed by 3 bases and the J gene end by 8 bases; junction bases not matched to a gene: 5. The CDR3 spells CASSFTLAGYEQFF. CDR3 bases: TGTGCCAGCAGTTTTACGCTAGCGGGATATGAGCAGTTCTTC.

This chain uses TRBV27 with TRBJ2-7; D gene uncertain. V dropped 2 bases and J dropped 0 bases, with 14 bases sitting between them. Germline V lookup: CDR1 MNHEY, CDR2 SMNVEV (reference sequence). This CDR3 is built from 16 residues. CDR3 in DNA: TGTGCCAGCAGTTTAAGAGTATCGGGCAGCTCCTACGAGCAGTACTTC. Its protein product is CASSLRVSGSSYEQYF.

This CDR3 reads CASSLGQGAVYGYTF. The DNA for the CDR3 is TGTGCCAGCAGCTTGGGGCAGGGGGCAGTATATGGCTACACCTTC. The chain couples TRBV7-2 to TRBJ1-2; 8 nucleotides align to TRBD1. The CDR3 has 15 amino acids. From germline, CDR1 is SGHTA and CDR2 FQGNSA. V lost 3 bases and J lost 5; bases outside the gene matches: 8.

The chain combines TRBV29-1 with TRBJ1-1; D is unresolved. CDR1 and CDR2 from the germline V gene are SQVTM and ANQGSEA. V gave up 7 bases and J gave up 0 bases, with 12 bases separating them. The CDR3 sequence is 13 residues long. The CDR3 DNA follows: TGCAGCGCCGAAAGAGGGTTGAACACTGAAGCTTTCTTT. It specifies CSAERGLNTEAFF.

V is TRBV11-2 and J is TRBJ1-1, with D perhaps matching TRBD1 (6 bases). The V gene lost 7 bases and the J gene lost 3 bases, with 18 bases spanning the gap. CDR1 and CDR2 from the germline V gene are SGHAT and FQNNGV. The CDR3 contains 15 residues. The CDR3 spells CASTLGAGAYTEAFF. The CDR3 DNA reads TGTGCCAGCACCCTAGGGGCAGGGGCCTACACTGAAGCTTTCTTT. Using reference TRBV11-2 and TRBJ1-1 for the parts outside the CDR3, the full variable domain is EAGVAQSPRYKIIEKRQSVAFWCNPISGHATLYWYQQILGQGPKLLIQFQNNGVVDDSQLPKDRFSAERLKGVDSTLKIQPAKLEDSAVYLCASTLGAGAYTEAFFGQGTRLTVV.

The chain combines TRBV6-1 with TRBJ1-2; 8 positions agree with TRBD1. Germline V CDR1 and CDR2: MNHNS, SASEGT. CDR3 size: 15 residues. Trimming cost V 2 bases and J 2 bases; bases outside gene matches: 4. In DNA, the CDR3 is TGTGCCAGCAGTGAACCAAGGACAGGGAACTATGGCTACACCTTC. Amino acid sequence: CASSEPRTGNYGYTF.

V and J are TRBV7-9 and TRBJ2-2; 9 bases fit TRBD2. The V gene's germline CDR1 is SEHNR and CDR2 FQNEAQ (reference sequence). V gave up 1 base and J gave up 2 bases; unmatched junction bases: 5. CDR3 size: 17 residues. The CDR3 spells CASSLGRLAENTGELFF. The CDR3 region has the DNA TGTGCCAGCAGCTTAGGTCGACTAGCGGAAAACACCGGGGAGCTGTTTTTT.

The chain is built from TRBV2 and TRBJ2-3; tentative D call: TRBD1 (5 bases). Germline V CDR1 and CDR2: SNHLY, FYNNEI. This CDR3 region has 13 residues. The V and J ends lost 6 bases and 4 bases respectively, with 11 bases between them. Here the CDR3 reads CASRARGPDTQYF. The CDR3 coding sequence is TGTGCCAGCAGGGCTAGGGGCCCAGATACGCAGTATTTT.

The chain recombines TRBV5-5 with TRBJ1-2; D remains unclear. The V gene lost 0 bases and the J gene lost 6 bases, with 15 bases spanning the gap. Germline V gives CDR1 SGHKS, CDR2 YYEKEE (reference sequence). This CDR3 is 15 amino acids long. The CDR3 DNA reads as TGTGCCAGCAGCTTGGATCTTAGCAGGACGGATGGCTACACCTTC. Protein product: CASSLDLSRTDGYTF.

The chain employs TRBV11-3 and TRBJ2-1, with 12 bases fitting TRBD2. Germline lookup yields CDR1 SGHNT and CDR2 YENEEA. After removal of 1 base from V and 5 bases from J, the junction contained 3 bases not matched to a gene. There are 16 residues in the CDR3. Here the CDR3 DNA reads TGTGCCAGCAGCTTAGCGGCTAGCGGGAGGGACAATGAGCAGTTCTTC. It yields the protein CASSLAASGRDNEQFF.

The V gene is TRBV4-3, the J gene TRBJ2-7, with D perhaps matching TRBD2 (6 bases). Trimming took 0 bases from V and 2 from J, leaving 14 bases between them. The CDR3 length is 16 residues. The germline V gene encodes CDR1 LGHNA and CDR2 YSLEER. The CDR3 DNA sequence: TGCGCCAGCAGCCAAGAGTGGGCCGGACTAACCTACGAGCAGTACTTC. Translating it yields CASSQEWAGLTYEQYF.